This TCR beta chain emerged from a study of blood T cell repertoires in COVID-19. Study-wide background: Sources were T cells, B-cell-depleted T cells, or PBMCs; the material itself was cDNA or gDNA.

J was trimmed by 4 bases and V by 4 bases; bases with no gene match: 3. Per germline, CDR1 ENHRY and CDR2 SYGVKD. CDR3 length: 14 residues. The table came from immunoSEQ multiplex PCR; TCRdb's copy has only in-frame clones and leaves some out. The table includes some 280,000 clones, over 80% detected once. The receptor was derived from a woman aged 45 to 65 with active or convalescent COVID-19. The genes are TRBV10-3 and TRBJ1-5; 8 bases are a match to TRBD1. Sequenced material: peripheral blood. The CDR3 loop reads CAISGGQGNQPQHF. The CDR3 DNA follows: TGTGCCATCAGTGGAGGACAGGGTAATCAGCCCCAGCATTTT.